This T cell receptor beta chain originates from a study of T-cell memory formation after mild COVID-19. This CDR3 contains 14 residues. Germline-derived CDR1 and CDR2 are MNHEY and SVGAGI. Between the trimmed V and J ends, which lost 5 bases and 7 bases, there was a span of 12 bases. TCRdb reanalysed the 5' RACE reads using MiXCR and keeps one entry per CDR3 protein. The sample records around 430,000 distinct CDR3 sequences, 15% to 20% being singletons. The TCR originated in a man between 18 and 35 years old who had mild COVID-19 (a few samples of this study predate the infection). Cell type and time point are not known. Material: PBMCs or a T cell subset sorted from them (not recorded which). The chain links TRBV6-5 to TRBJ1-6; tentatively, D is TRBD1 (5 bases). The CDR3, as DNA: TGTGCCAGCAGTCCCCCCCGGGGGAATTCACCCCTCCACTTT. Translated, it gives CASSPPRGNSPLHF.